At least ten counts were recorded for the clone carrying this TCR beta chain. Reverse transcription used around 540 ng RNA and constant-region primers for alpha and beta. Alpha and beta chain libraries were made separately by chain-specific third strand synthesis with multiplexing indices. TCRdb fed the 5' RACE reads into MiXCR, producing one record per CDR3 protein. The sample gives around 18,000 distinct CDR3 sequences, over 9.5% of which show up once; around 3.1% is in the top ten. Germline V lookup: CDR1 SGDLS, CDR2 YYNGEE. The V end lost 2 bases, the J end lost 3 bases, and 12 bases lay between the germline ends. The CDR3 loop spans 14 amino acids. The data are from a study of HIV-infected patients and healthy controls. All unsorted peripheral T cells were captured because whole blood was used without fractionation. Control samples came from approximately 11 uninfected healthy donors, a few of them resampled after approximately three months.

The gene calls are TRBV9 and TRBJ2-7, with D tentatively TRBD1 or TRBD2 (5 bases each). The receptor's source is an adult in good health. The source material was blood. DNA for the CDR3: TGTGCCAGCAGCGTGAGGGATACAGGCTACGAGCAGTACTTC. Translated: CASSVRDTGYEQYF. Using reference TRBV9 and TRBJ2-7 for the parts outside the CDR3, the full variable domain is DSGVTQTPKHLITATGQRVTLRCSPRSGDLSVYWYQQSLDQGLQFLIQYYNGEERAKGNILERFSAQQFPDLHSELNLSSLELGDSALYFCASSVRDTGYEQYFGPGTRLTVT.